This entry concerns a single T cell receptor (beta chain). In the original analysis: Counts of nucleated cells, estimated from reference gene primer amplification, were obtained. The repertoire was sequenced with immunoSEQ multiplex PCR; TCRdb's copy has only in-frame clones and lacks some. V, J and clone size were drawn from that table, and D and trimming were deduced from the DNA. Counted here are around 80,000 clones, more than 65% occurring once; the ten biggest clones make up about 12%. The ends were cut back, 1 base at V and 2 bases at J, with 11 bases in the middle. Germline V gene lookup returns CDR1 MGHRA and CDR2 YSYEKL. The CDR3 contains 15 residues. The sample is drawn from a study of blood T cell repertoires in COVID-19. Overall study context: Samples taken during acute and convalescent COVID-19 were collected in the United States, Italy and Spain. In each case, the material was cDNA or gDNA derived from T cells, B-cell-depleted T cells, or PBMCs.

Sequencing was performed on peripheral blood. This chain links TRBV4-1 with TRBJ2-5; D perhaps matches TRBD2 (5 bases). This receptor was identified in a man older than 75 with acute or convalescent COVID-19. The CDR3 is CASSQGSGRQETQYF. The CDR3, as DNA: TGCGCCAGCAGCCAAGGTAGTGGGAGACAAGAGACCCAGTACTTC.